The clone carrying this T cell receptor (beta chain) was observed at least ten times. No antigen is known for it. CDR3 length: 12 residues. V dropped 5 bases and J dropped 6 bases, with 11 bases sitting between them. Per germline, CDR1 SGHTA and CDR2 FQGNSA. TCRdb re-called the RT-PCR reads through MiXCR, storing one row per CDR3 protein. The table records 450,000 to 600,000 distinct CDR3 sequences, around 8% of them present only once. This entry belongs to a study of response to subunit inactivated influenza vaccine. The study's findings and limits: Authors suggested that a seasonal influenza vaccination recruits few new T cells each time.

The chain couples TRBV7-2 to TRBJ2-7; D may be TRBD2 (5 bases). The sequence was collected from a man aged 45 to 75 who received an inactivated influenza vaccine. The sample here was PBMCs from blood, taken 23 to 25 months after vaccination. In nucleotides, the CDR3 is TGTGCCAGCAGCCATGCCGGGGTCGAGCAGTACTTC. Translating gives CASSHAGVEQYF.